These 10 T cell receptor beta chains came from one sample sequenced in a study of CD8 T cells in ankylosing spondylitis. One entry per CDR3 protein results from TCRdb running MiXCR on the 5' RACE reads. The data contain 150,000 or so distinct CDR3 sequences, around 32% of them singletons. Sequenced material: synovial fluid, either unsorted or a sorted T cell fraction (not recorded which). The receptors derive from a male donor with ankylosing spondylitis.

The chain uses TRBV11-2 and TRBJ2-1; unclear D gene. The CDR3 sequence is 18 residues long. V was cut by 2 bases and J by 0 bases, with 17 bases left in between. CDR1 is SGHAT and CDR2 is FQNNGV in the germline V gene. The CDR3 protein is CASSLRAQAFSSYNEQFF. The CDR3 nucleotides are TGTGCCAGCAGCTTAAGGGCCCAAGCGTTTAGCTCCTACAATGAGCAGTTCTTC.

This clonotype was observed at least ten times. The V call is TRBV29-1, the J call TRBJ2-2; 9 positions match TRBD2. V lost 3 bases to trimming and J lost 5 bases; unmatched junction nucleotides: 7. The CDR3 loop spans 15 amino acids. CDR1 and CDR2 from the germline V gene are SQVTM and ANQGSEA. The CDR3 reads CSVEMASGITGELFF. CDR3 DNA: TGCAGCGTTGAGATGGCTAGCGGGATAACCGGGGAGCTGTTTTTT.

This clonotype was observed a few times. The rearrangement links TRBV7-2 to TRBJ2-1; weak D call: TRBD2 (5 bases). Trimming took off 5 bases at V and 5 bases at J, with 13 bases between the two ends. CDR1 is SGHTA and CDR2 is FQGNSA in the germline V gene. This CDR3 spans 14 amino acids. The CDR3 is CASSKDSKNNEQFF. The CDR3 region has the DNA TGTGCCAGCAGCAAGGACTCGAAAAACAATGAGCAGTTCTTC. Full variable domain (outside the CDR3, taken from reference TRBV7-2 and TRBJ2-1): GAGVSQSPSNKVTEKGKDVELRCDPISGHTALYWYRQSLGQGLEFLIYFQGNSAPDKSGLPSDRFSAERTGGSVSTLTIQRTQQEDSAVYLCASSKDSKNNEQFFGPGTRLTVL.

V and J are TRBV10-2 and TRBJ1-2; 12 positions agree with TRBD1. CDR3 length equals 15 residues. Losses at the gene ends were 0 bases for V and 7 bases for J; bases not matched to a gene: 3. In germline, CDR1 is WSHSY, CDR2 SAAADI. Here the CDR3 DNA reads TGCGCCAGCAGTGAGTCGGGACAGGGGGCGAGTGGCTACACCTTC. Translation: CASSESGQGASGYTF.

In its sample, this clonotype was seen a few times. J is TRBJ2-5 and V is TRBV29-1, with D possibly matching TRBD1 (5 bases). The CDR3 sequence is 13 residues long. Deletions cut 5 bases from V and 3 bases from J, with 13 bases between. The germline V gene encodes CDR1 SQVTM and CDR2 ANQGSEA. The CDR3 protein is CSVRRGREETQYF. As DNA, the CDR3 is TGCAGCGTTAGGAGAGGCAGGGAAGAGACCCAGTACTTC.

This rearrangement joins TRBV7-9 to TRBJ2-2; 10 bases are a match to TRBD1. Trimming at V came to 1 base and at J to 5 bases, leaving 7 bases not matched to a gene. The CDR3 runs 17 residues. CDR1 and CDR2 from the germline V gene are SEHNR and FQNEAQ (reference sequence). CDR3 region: CASSLGQGARFTGELFF. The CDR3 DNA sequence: TGTGCCAGCAGCTTAGGACAGGGGGCGAGGTTTACCGGGGAGCTGTTTTTT.

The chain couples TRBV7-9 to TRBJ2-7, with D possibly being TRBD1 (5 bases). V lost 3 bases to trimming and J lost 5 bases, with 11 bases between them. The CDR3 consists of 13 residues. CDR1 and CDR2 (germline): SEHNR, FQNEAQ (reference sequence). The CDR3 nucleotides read TGTGCCAGCAGCTTCGCTTCAGGGAACGAGCAGTACTTC. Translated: CASSFASGNEQYF.

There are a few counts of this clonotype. CDR3 in DNA: TGTGCCAGCAGCCAAGGGGAGGGAGCGGGGGGGAATGAGCAGTTCTTC. Translated, it gives CASSQGEGAGGNEQFF. This chain links TRBV4-2 with TRBJ2-1, with 10 positions matching TRBD2. The CDR3 has 16 amino acids. Germline V gives CDR1 LGHNA, CDR2 YNFKEQ. V dropped 1 base and J dropped 7; count of bases not matched to a gene: 7.

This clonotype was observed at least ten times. CDR3 coding DNA: TGTGCCAGCAGCGAGCGGGGGGTGGTCGGGGAGCTGTTTTTT. This sequence encodes CASSERGVVGELFF. The rearrangement joins TRBV12-3 or TRBV12-4 to TRBJ2-2, with 9 bases lining up with TRBD2. The CDR3 spans 14 residues. V lost 6 bases to trimming and J lost 7 bases; unmatched junction nucleotides: 6.

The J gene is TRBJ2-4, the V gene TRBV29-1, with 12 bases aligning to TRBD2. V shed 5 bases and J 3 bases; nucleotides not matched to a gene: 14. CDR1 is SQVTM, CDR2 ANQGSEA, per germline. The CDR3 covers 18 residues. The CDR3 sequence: CSVRTGLAGGGGKNIQYF. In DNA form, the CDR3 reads TGCAGCGTTCGGACGGGGCTAGCGGGAGGGGGGGGCAAAAACATTCAGTACTTC.